Below are 10 T cell receptor beta chains sequenced from a single sample in a study of OX40 agonist ivuxolimab in advanced cancers. Clones were read by immunoSEQ multiplex PCR, and TCRdb kept only the in-frame ones, dropping some. The data show tens of thousands of clones, with approximately 90% seen just once and approximately 0.3% held by the top ten. This sample comprised CD4+ or CD8+ T cells sorted from blood, obtained in a trial of the OX40 agonist ivuxolimab. Source of these receptors: an adult with an advanced solid tumor such as melanoma, head and neck, liver or kidney cancer.

The rearrangement links TRBV12-5 to TRBJ2-3; 13 nucleotides line up with TRBD2. Germline assignment: CDR1 LGHNT and CDR2 FRNRAP. V lost 5 bases to trimming and J lost 5 bases; unmatched junction nucleotides: 10. There are 17 residues in the CDR3. The CDR3, as DNA: TGTGCTAGTGGTACCGGACTAGCGGGAGTTGGGGGAGATACGCAGTATTTT. Translated, it gives CASGTGLAGVGGDTQYF. The full variable domain, rest sourced from reference TRBV12-5 and TRBJ2-3, is DARVTQTPRHKVTEMGQEVTMRCQPILGHNTVFWYRQTMMQGLELLAYFRNRAPLDDSGMPKDRFSAEMPDATLATLKIQPSEPRDSAVYFCASGTGLAGVGGDTQYFGPGTRLTVL.

The V call is TRBV11-3, the J call TRBJ2-3, with a tentative D call TRBD2 (6 bases). This CDR3 region has 16 residues. The V end lost 5 bases, the J end lost 2 bases, and 17 bases lay between the germline ends. Germline CDR1 is SGHNT and CDR2 is YENEEA. CDR3 sequence (DNA): TGTGCCAGCAGCCGCGGGACGTCCGGCTCCACAGATACGCAGTATTTT. Its protein product is CASSRGTSGSTDTQYF.

The rearrangement joins TRBV28 to TRBJ2-5; D tentatively reads TRBD1 or TRBD2 (6 bases each). The CDR3 has 14 amino acids. The germline V and J ends were trimmed by 2 bases and 8 bases, with 15 bases remaining between them. The V gene's germline CDR1 is MDHEN and CDR2 SYDVKM. The CDR3 sequence is CASSLRQEGKTQYF. The DNA of the CDR3 is TGTGCCAGCAGTTTAAGACAGGAGGGAAAAACCCAGTACTTC.

The J gene is TRBJ2-3, the V gene TRBV27, with TRBD1 as a possible D gene (6 bases). The V end lost 2 bases, the J end lost 4 bases, and 10 bases lay between the germline ends. The germline CDR1 and CDR2 sequences are MNHEY and SMNVEV (reference sequence). The CDR3 length is 14 residues. DNA of the CDR3: TGTGCCAGCAGTTTACGTCCAGGGGCAGATACGCAGTATTTT. Protein: CASSLRPGADTQYF.

As regards this clone: In the same sample, other DNA sequences code for this CDR3. The chain uses TRBV5-4 and TRBJ1-2; 8 bases line up with TRBD1. The CDR3 runs to 14 residues. Germline V gives CDR1 SGHNT, CDR2 YYREEE (reference sequence). V lost 0 bases to trimming and J lost 2 bases; unmatched junction nucleotides: 0. The CDR3 reads CASSLGQGNYGYTF. The CDR3 DNA is TGTGCCAGCAGCTTGGGACAGGGGAACTATGGCTACACCTTC.

V usage is TRBV27 and J usage is TRBJ2-3; D perhaps matches TRBD2 (6 bases). CDR3 size: 15 residues. V lost 3 bases to trimming and J lost 0 bases, with 10 bases between them. The germline V gene has CDR1 MNHEY and CDR2 SMNVEV (reference sequence). The CDR3: CASSFWAGSTDTQYF. CDR3 coding DNA: TGTGCCAGCAGTTTCTGGGCGGGGAGCACAGATACGCAGTATTTT.

The chain carries TRBV5-4 and TRBJ1-1; D is unresolved. In germline, CDR1 is SGHNT, CDR2 YYREEE (reference sequence). The CDR3 has 15 amino acids. Between the trimmed V and J ends, which lost 4 bases and 0 bases, there was a span of 13 bases. CDR3 nucleotide sequence: TGTGCCAGCAGCCCCCAGGTAAAGGTGAACACTGAAGCTTTCTTT. Translated, it gives CASSPQVKVNTEAFF.

The rearrangement links TRBV2 to TRBJ2-5; D gene uncertain. Trimming took off 4 bases at V and 4 bases at J, with 10 bases between the two ends. Per the germline V gene, CDR1 is SNHLY and CDR2 is FYNNEI. This CDR3 spans 13 amino acids. CDR3 protein: CASSGEILETQYF. In nucleotides, the CDR3 is TGTGCCAGCAGTGGCGAGATACTAGAGACCCAGTACTTC.

This chain uses TRBV5-4 with TRBJ2-7; 7 bases line up with TRBD1. CDR3 length equals 14 residues. From germline, CDR1 is SGHNT and CDR2 YYREEE (reference sequence). The V gene end was trimmed by 4 bases and the J gene end by 3 bases; junction bases not matched to a gene: 7. The CDR3 spells CASSPQGPNYEQYF. Written as DNA, the CDR3 is TGTGCCAGCAGCCCACAGGGGCCCAACTACGAGCAGTACTTC.

This clone appeared a few times. The J gene is TRBJ1-1, the V gene TRBV7-2, with D unresolved. This CDR3 region has 14 residues. Germline V gene data show CDR1 as SGHTA and CDR2 as FQGNSA. V was shortened by 2 bases and J by 3 bases, with 10 bases between the two germline ends. The CDR3 reads CASSLRGGYTEAFF. The CDR3 nucleotides read TGTGCCAGCAGCTTACGGGGAGGCTACACTGAAGCTTTCTTT.